Listed here is a single T cell receptor (beta chain). Its antigen is undetermined. Only in-frame clones appear in the TCRdb table, and some are missing; sequencing was by immunoSEQ multiplex PCR. The table shows approximately 260,000 clones, with approximately 86% occurring only once. The sample originates from a study of cytomegalovirus exposure and HLA in healthy donors. General study results and limits: Generally TCR sequences proved uncommon, though certain public TCRs appeared in numerous donors. The study designated about 160 TCR beta chains cytomegalovirus-associated.

The CDR3 covers 14 residues. Per the germline V gene, CDR1 is MNHNY and CDR2 is SVGAGI (reference sequence). Trimming removed 2 bases from V and 3 bases from J, with 11 bases in between. The sequenced sample was PBMCs. This rearrangement joins TRBV6-6 to TRBJ2-7, with D possibly TRBD1 on 5 matching bases. This TCR derives from a woman aged 18 to 35 in good health and CMV-seronegative. In nucleotides, the CDR3 is TGTGCCAGCAGTTACGTGGCCAGGGACTACGAGCAGTACTTC. Its protein is CASSYVARDYEQYF.